The sequence of this T cell receptor (beta chain) was determined in a study of sequential checkpoint blockade in melanoma (dated by TCRdb to between 2018 and 2021). Regarding the complete study: Using 1:1 randomization, the trial assigned patients either to first-line nivolumab followed by ipilimumab (arm A) or to ipilimumab followed by nivolumab (arm B). Maintenance nivolumab came after each of the two trial sequences. Overall study results and their limits: Larger, independent patient cohorts are needed to validate the response-prediction model that combines TCR metrics and mutation burden.

The sample's treatment or condition, from its label and the paper: randomized to nivolumab then ipilimumab (arm A) or the reverse (arm B). No trial patient had received prior DNA-damaging chemotherapy. A FACS Aria II flow cytometer was used to sort live CD3+CD8+ cells that were negative for CD19 and CD56 from thawed PBMCs. Samples came from patients with melanoma in CheckMate 064, a randomized, open-label phase II trial of sequential checkpoint blockade. Leukapheresis was used to collect peripheral blood mononuclear cells, which were then purified with Ficoll-Paque and frozen in human serum with around 10% DMSO. Purity of sorted blood CD3+CD8+ cells was verified at >95% immediately after sorting, followed by DNA extraction. The immunoSEQ Assay was used to immunosequence TCRbeta CDR3 regions from genomic DNA. Before high-throughput sequencing, the genomic DNA was amplified using bias-controlled multiplex PCR. On the authors' methods: To quantify the absolute abundance of each unique TCRbeta CDR3 region, the sequences were collapsed and filtered. Clonality, defined as 1 minus Pielou's evenness, was calculated using only productive rearrangements. A previously published method was used to identify clones whose frequencies were significantly greater in on-treatment samples than in baseline samples. The table comes from immuneACCESS by way of TCRdb, which keeps in-frame sequences with V and J called. Part of the clones is missing from these tables; in studies checked, under half for an unresolved V gene and the rest for unknown reasons. For V, J and clone size, that table is used; D and trimming come from the DNA. The sample data list roughly 8,400 clones, and about 68% of these were observed just once. The biggest ten clones account for around 18% of the sample.

Regarding this clone: Its specific antigen is unknown. Base qualities are not at hand, and no much larger clone is one base apart.

V is pruned by 5 bases and J by 3 bases, leaving 8 bases of the junction without a gene match. From the germline V gene (reference sequence), CDR1 is MNHEY and CDR2 is SMNVEV. The CDR3 numbers 15 residues from cysteine through phenylalanine. Only CDR3 DNA is held: 45 bases, read in frame from base 1. The clonotype comes from a human donor with melanoma. Sequenced here: CD8+ T cells sorted from blood (inferred from file names), sampled from a patient given nivolumab and ipilimumab in sequence. The chain joins TRBV27 to TRBJ2-3; 7 central nucleotides agree with TRBD1. For the CDR3, the sequence is CASSPGQWGTDTQYF. The sequence in DNA is TGTGCCAGCAGTCCGGGACAGTGGGGGACAGATACGCAGTATTTT.